The clone carrying this TCR beta chain has only a few counts. Its specificity is unknown. This sample is drawn from a study of T-cell memory formation after mild COVID-19. Across the whole study: Clustering of TCRs was largely donor specific.

TCRdb reanalysed the 5' RACE reads using MiXCR and keeps one entry per CDR3 protein. The table records a few hundred thousand distinct CDR3 sequences, around 20% of them present only once. CDR1 ENHRY and CDR2 SYGVKD come from the germline V gene. CDR3 length: 16 amino acids. V was clipped by 8 bases and J by 6 bases, with 23 bases between them. General study points: Pre-infection memory held some responding clones, suggesting pre-existing cross-reactive T cells responded. The study found contracting CD4+ clones mainly in CM and EM and contracting CD8+ clones in EMRA. Still unconfirmed is whether the second-wave clones peaking on day 37 recognized SARS-CoV-2.

The clonotype originates from an adult woman who had mild COVID-19 (a few samples of this study predate the infection). Cell type and time point are not known. The V and J genes are TRBV10-3 and TRBJ2-1, with a weak D call TRBD1 (6 bases). The sequenced material came from PBMCs or a T cell subset sorted from them (not recorded which). This chain's CDR3 is CAIGGRGDPYSNEQFF. CDR3 DNA sequence: TGTGCCATCGGGGGCCGTGGGGACCCGTATTCCAATGAGCAGTTCTTC.